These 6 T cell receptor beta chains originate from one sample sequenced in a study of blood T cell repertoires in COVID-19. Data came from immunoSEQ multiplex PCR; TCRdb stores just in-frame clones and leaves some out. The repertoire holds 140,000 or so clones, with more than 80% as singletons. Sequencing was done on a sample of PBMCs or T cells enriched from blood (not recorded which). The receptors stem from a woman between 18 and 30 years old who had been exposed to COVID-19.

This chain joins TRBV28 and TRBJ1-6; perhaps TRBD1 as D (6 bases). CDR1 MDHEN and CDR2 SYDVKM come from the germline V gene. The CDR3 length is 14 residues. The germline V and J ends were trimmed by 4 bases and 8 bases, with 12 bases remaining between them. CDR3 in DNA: TGTGCCAGCAGTTCGGGACAAGGAGATTCACCCCTCCACTTT. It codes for CASSSGQGDSPLHF. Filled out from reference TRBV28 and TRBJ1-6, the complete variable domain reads DVKVTQSSRYLVKRTGEKVFLECVQDMDHENMFWYRQDPGLGLRLIYFSYDVKMKEKGDIPEGYSVSREKKERFSLILESASTNQTSMYLCASSSGQGDSPLHFGNGTRLTVT.

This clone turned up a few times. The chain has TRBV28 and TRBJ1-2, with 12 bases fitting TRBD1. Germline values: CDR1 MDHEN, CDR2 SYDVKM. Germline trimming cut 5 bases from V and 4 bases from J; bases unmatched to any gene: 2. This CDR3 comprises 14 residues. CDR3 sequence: CASSGTGGLYGYTF. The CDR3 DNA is TGTGCCAGCAGTGGGACAGGGGGCCTCTATGGCTACACCTTC.

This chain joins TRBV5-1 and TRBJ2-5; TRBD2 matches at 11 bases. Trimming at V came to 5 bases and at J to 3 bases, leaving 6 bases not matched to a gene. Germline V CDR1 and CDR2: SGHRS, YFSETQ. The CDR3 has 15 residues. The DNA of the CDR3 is TGCGCCAGCAGTCCTCCACTAGCGGGGGAAGAGACCCAGTACTTC. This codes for CASSPPLAGEETQYF.

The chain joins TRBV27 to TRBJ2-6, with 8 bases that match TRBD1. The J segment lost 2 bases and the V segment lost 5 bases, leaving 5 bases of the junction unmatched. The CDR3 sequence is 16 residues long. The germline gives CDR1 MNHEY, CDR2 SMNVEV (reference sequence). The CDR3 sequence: CASSNPGGAGANVLTF. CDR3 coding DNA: TGTGCCAGCAGTAACCCAGGGGGCGCTGGGGCCAACGTCCTGACTTTC. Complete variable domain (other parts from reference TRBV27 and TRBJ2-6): EAQVTQNPRYLITVTGKKLTVTCSQNMNHEYMSWYRQDPGLGLRQIYYSMNVEVTDKGDVPEGYKVSRKEKRNFPLILESPSPNQTSLYFCASSNPGGAGANVLTFGAGSRLTVL.

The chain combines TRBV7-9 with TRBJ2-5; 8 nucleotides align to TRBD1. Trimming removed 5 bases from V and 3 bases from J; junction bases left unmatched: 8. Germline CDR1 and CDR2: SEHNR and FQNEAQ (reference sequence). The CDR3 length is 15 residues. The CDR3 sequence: CASSPDDRGKETQYF. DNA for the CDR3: TGTGCCAGCAGCCCAGACGACAGGGGTAAAGAGACCCAGTACTTC.

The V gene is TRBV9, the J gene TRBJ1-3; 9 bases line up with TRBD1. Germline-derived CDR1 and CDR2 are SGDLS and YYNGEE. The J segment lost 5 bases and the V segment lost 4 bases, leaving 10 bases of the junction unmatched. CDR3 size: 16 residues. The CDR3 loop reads CASSRPGQGRRNTIYF. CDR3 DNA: TGTGCCAGCAGCAGACCGGGACAGGGCAGGAGAAACACCATATATTTT.